The entry below gives a single TCR beta chain sequence along with its context. This entry belongs to a study of blood T cell repertoires in COVID-19. Study context: The analysed material was cDNA or gDNA that came from T cells, B-cell-depleted T cells, or PBMCs.

CDR1 SGDLS and CDR2 YYNGEE come from the germline V gene. V shed 0 bases, J shed 7 bases, and the junction held 6 bases outside the gene matches. The CDR3 is made up of 15 amino acids. In the original analysis: How many nucleated cells were present was estimated from reference gene primer amplification. Generated by immunoSEQ multiplex PCR, the TCRdb table keeps only in-frame clones and is missing some. That table gives V, J and clone size, and the DNA gave D and trimming. The table has some 220,000 clones, 75% to 85% seen once. The genes are TRBV9 and TRBJ2-1; 8 nucleotides match TRBD2. Source material: peripheral blood. The receptor comes from a woman in her 70s with COVID-19, enrolled during active disease. CDR3 DNA sequence: TGTGCCAGCAGCGTAGCGGGAGGGCCAGGAAATGAGCAGTTCTTC. This encodes CASSVAGGPGNEQFF.